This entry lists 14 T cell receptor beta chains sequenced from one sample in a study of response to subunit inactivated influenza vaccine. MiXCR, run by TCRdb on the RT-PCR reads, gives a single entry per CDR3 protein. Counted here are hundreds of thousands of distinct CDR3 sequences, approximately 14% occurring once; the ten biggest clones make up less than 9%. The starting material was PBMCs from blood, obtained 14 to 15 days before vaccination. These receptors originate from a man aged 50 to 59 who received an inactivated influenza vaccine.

In nucleotides, the CDR3 is TGCGCCAGCAGCCAAGAAGAAGGGCAAAGGGTTAGTCAGCCCCAGCATTTT. This gives the protein CASSQEEGQRVSQPQHF. The J gene is TRBJ1-5, the V gene TRBV4-1; no definite D call. V was cut by 0 bases and J by 6 bases, with 18 bases left in between. CDR1 MGHRA and CDR2 YSYEKL come from the germline V gene. The CDR3 consists of 17 residues.

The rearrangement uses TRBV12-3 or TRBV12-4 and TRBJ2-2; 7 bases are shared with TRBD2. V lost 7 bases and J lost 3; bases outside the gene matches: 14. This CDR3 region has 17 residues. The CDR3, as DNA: TGTGCCAGCACCCCGACGCGGCGGGAGAGGGACACCGGGGAGCTGTTTTTT. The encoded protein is CASTPTRRERDTGELFF.

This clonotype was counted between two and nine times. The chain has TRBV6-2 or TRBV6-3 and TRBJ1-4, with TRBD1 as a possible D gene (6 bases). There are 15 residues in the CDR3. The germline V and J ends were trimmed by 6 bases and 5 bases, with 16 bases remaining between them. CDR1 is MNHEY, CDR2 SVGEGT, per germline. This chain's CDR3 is CASSPEGGRNEKLFF. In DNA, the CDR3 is TGTGCCAGCAGCCCCGAGGGGGGGCGGAATGAAAAACTGTTTTTT.

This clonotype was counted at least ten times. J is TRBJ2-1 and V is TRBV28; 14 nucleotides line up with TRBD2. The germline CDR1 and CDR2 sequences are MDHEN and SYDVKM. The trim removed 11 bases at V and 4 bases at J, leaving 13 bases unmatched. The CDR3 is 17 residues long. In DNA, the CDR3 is TGTGCCCAGTCCGAGACTAGCGGGAGGGCCTGGTACAATGAGCAGTTCTTC. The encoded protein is CAQSETSGRAWYNEQFF.

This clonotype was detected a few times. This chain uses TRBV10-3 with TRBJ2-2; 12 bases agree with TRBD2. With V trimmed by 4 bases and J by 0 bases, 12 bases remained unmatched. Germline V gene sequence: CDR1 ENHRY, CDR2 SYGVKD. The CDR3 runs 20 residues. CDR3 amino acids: CAISVRSLAGGYSNTGELFF. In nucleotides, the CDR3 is TGTGCCATCAGTGTGAGGTCTCTAGCGGGAGGGTACTCGAACACCGGGGAGCTGTTTTTT.

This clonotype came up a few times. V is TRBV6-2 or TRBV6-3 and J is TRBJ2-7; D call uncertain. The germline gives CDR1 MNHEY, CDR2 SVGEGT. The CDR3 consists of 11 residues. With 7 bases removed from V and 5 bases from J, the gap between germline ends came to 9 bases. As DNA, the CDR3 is TGTGCCAGCACTGAGTTCAACGAGCAGTACTTC. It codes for CASTEFNEQYF.

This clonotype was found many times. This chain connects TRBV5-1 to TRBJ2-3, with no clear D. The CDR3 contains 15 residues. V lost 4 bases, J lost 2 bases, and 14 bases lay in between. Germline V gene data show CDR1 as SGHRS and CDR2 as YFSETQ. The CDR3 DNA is TGCGCCAGCAGCCCTGCCGTCAATCCCACAGATACGCAGTATTTT. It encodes CASSPAVNPTDTQYF.

CDR3: CASSSDLSGRVYNEQFF. The CDR3 coding sequence is TGTGCCAGCAGCTCGGACCTGAGCGGGAGAGTCTACAATGAGCAGTTCTTC. This chain connects TRBV7-9 to TRBJ2-1; 8 positions agree with TRBD2. The CDR3 is 17 residues long. CDR1 SEHNR and CDR2 FQNEAQ come from the germline V gene (reference sequence). Trimming removed 4 bases from V and 3 bases from J; junction bases left unmatched: 11.

CDR3 sequence (DNA): TGCAGTGCTAAGATGGGACAACTCGAGCAGTACTTC. Amino acids: CSAKMGQLEQYF. J is TRBJ2-7 and V is TRBV20-1; perhaps TRBD1 as D (6 bases). The V gene's germline CDR1 is DFQATT and CDR2 SNEGSKA (reference sequence). Trimming stripped 4 bases from V and 6 bases from J, with 13 bases between. The CDR3 length is 12 residues.

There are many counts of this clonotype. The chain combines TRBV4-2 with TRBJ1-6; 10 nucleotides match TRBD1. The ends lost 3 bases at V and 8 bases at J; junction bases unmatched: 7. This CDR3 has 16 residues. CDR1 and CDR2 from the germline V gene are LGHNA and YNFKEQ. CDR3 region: CASSQSRDRGDSPLHF. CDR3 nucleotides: TGTGCCAGCAGCCAGTCCCGGGACAGGGGAGATTCACCCCTCCACTTT.

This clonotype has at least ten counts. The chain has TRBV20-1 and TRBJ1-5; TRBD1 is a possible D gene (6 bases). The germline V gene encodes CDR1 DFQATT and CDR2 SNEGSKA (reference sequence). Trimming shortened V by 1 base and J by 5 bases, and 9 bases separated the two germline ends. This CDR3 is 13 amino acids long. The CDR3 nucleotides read TGCAGTGCTAGAGGGACAGACGATCAGCCCCAGCATTTT. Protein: CSARGTDDQPQHF.

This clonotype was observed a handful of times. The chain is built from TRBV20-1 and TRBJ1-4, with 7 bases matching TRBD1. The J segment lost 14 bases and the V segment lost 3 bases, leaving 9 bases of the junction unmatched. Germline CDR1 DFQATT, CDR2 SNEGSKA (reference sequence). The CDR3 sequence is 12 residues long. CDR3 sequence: CSARAHQGGLFF. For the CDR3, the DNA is TGCAGTGCTAGGGCCCATCAGGGGGGGCTGTTTTTT.

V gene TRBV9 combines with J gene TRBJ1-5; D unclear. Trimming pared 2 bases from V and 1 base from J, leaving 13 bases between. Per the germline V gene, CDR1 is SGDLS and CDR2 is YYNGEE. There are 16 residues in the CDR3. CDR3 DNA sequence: TGTGCCAGCAGCGTGGGTTCGATCTGGAGCAATCAGCCCCAGCATTTT. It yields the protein CASSVGSIWSNQPQHF. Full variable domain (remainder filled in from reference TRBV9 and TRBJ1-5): DSGVTQTPKHLITATGQRVTLRCSPRSGDLSVYWYQQSLDQGLQFLIQYYNGEERAKGNILERFSAQQFPDLHSELNLSSLELGDSALYFCASSVGSIWSNQPQHFGDGTRLSIL.

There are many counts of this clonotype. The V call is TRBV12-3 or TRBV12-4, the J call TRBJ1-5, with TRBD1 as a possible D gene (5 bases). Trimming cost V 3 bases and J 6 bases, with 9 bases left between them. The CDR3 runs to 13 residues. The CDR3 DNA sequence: TGTGCCAGCAGTTTGCGGGGGTTTCAGCCCCAGCATTTT. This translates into CASSLRGFQPQHF.